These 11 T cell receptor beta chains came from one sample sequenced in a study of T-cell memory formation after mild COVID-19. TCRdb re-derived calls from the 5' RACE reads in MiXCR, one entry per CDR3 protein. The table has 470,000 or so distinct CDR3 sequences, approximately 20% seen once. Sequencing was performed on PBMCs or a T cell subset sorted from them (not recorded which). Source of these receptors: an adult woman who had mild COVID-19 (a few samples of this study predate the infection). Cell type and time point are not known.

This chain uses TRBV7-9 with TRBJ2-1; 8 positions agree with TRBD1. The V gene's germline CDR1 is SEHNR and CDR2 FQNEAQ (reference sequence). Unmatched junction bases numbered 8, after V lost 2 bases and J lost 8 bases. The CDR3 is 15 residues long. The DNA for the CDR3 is TGTGCCAGCAGCTTAAGGCAGGGGGCTACGGATGAGCAGTTCTTC. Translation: CASSLRQGATDEQFF.

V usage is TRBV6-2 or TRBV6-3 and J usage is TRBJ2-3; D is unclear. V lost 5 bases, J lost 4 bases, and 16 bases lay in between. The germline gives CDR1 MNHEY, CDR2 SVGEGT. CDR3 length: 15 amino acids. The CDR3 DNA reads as TGTGCCAGCAGTCCCCTATATCAAAGGGCAGATACGCAGTATTTT. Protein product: CASSPLYQRADTQYF.

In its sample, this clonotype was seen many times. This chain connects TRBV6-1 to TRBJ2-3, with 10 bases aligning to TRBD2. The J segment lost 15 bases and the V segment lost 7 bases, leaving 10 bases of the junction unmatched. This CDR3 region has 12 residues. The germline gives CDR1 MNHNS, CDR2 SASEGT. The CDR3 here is CASNTFGTSVYF. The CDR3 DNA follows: TGTGCCAGCAACACCTTCGGGACTAGCGTTTATTTT.

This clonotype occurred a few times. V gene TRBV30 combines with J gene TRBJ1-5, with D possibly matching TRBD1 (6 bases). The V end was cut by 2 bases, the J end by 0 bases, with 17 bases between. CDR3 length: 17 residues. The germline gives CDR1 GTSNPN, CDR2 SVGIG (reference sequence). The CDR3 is CAWSPFARGNSNQPQHF. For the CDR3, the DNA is TGTGCCTGGAGTCCCTTCGCCAGGGGCAATAGCAATCAGCCCCAGCATTTT.

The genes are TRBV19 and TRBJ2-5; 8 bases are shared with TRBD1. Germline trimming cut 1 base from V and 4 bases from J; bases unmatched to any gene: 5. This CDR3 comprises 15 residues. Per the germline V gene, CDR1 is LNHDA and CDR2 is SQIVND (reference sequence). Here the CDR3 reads CASSIGGRGRETQYF. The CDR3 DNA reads TGTGCCAGTAGTATAGGGGGCAGGGGGCGAGAGACCCAGTACTTC.

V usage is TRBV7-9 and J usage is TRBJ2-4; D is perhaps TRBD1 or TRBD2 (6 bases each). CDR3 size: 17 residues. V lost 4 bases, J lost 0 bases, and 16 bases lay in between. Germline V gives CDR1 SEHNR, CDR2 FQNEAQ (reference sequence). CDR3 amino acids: CASSSIKGGLAKNIQYF. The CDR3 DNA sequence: TGTGCCAGCAGCTCCATTAAGGGGGGCCTAGCCAAAAACATTCAGTACTTC. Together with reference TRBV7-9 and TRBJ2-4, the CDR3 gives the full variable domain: DTGVSQNPRHKITKRGQNVTFRCDPISEHNRLYWYRQTLGQGPEFLTYFQNEAQLEKSRLLSDRFSAERPKGSFSTLEIQRTEQGDSAMYLCASSSIKGGLAKNIQYFGAGTRLSVL.

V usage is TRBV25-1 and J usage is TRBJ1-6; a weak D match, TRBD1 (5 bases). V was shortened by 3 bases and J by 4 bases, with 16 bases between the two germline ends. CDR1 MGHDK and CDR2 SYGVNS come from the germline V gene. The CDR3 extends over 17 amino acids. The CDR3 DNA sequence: TGTGCCAGCAGTGAGTCCGGACAAGGCTTGTATAATTCACCCCTCCACTTT. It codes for CASSESGQGLYNSPLHF.

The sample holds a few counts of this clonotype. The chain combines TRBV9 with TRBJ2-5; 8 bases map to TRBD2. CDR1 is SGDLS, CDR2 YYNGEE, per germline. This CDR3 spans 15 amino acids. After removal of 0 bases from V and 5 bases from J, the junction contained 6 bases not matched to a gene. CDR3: CASSVGDGLAETQYF. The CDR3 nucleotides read TGTGCCAGCAGCGTAGGAGACGGACTAGCCGAGACCCAGTACTTC.

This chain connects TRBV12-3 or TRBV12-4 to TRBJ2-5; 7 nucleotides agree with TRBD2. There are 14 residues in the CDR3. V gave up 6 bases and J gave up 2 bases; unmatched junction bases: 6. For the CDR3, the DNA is TGTGCCAGCAGACCGGGAGGACCTCAAGAGACCCAGTACTTC. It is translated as CASRPGGPQETQYF.

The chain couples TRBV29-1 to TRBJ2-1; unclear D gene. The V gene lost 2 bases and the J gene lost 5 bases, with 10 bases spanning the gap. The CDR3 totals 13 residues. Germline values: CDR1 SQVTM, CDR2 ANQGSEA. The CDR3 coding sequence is TGCAGCGTTGAAACGCCTAGTGACAATGAGCAGTTCTTC. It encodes CSVETPSDNEQFF.

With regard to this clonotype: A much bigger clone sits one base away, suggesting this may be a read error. CDR3 in amino acids: CASSLDGKSYNEQFF. Here the CDR3 DNA reads TGTGCCAGCAGCTTAGACGGGAAATCCTACAATGAGCAGTTCTTC. The chain couples TRBV7-8 to TRBJ2-1; possible D gene TRBD2, 5 bases. There are 15 residues in the CDR3. Germline lookup yields CDR1 SGHVS and CDR2 FQNEAQ. Trimming removed 1 base at V and 1 base at J, with 8 bases between. Complete variable domain (other parts from reference TRBV7-8 and TRBJ2-1): GAGVSQSPRYKVAKRGQDVALRCDPISGHVSLFWYQQALGQGPEFLTYFQNEAQLDKSGLPSDRFFAERPEGSVSTLKIQRTQQEDSAVYLCASSLDGKSYNEQFFGPGTRLTVL.